Listed here are 13 T cell receptor beta chains from one sample, sequenced in a study of cytomegalovirus exposure and HLA in healthy donors. Data came from immunoSEQ multiplex PCR; TCRdb stores just in-frame clones and leaves some out. Of about 260,000 clones in the sample, about 92% were seen once. Sample: PBMCs. The receptors derive from a woman aged 30 to 39 in good health and CMV-seronegative.

This clone occurred a few times. The chain combines TRBV7-2 with TRBJ2-1; TRBD2 might be the D (6 bases). The CDR3 contains 16 residues. Trimming pared 4 bases from V and 9 bases from J, leaving 22 bases between. Germline V gene sequence: CDR1 SGHTA, CDR2 FQGNSA. In DNA, the CDR3 is TGTGCCAGCAGCTCCCGGGCCCTGGGGGGTAGTAGTGAGCAGTTCTTC. This encodes CASSSRALGGSSEQFF.

The J gene is TRBJ2-1, the V gene TRBV9; D uncertain. Trimming took 6 bases from V and 7 from J, leaving 14 bases between them. This CDR3 contains 13 residues. Germline V gene sequence: CDR1 SGDLS, CDR2 YYNGEE. The DNA for the CDR3 is TGTGCCAGCAACACGAACACGGCTAATGAGCAGTTCTTC. Translation: CASNTNTANEQFF.

J is TRBJ2-6 and V is TRBV19; D is perhaps TRBD1 or TRBD2 (5 bases each). V was clipped by 9 bases and J by 0 bases, with 12 bases between them. The CDR3 has 15 amino acids. Germline loops: CDR1 LNHDA, CDR2 SQIVND (reference sequence). This chain's CDR3 is CASKGSPSGANVLTF. CDR3 in DNA: TGTGCCAGCAAGGGGAGTCCCTCTGGGGCCAACGTCCTGACTTTC.

The V call is TRBV19, the J call TRBJ1-1, with TRBD1 matching 7 bases. The CDR3 sequence is 14 residues long. In germline, CDR1 is LNHDA, CDR2 SQIVND (reference sequence). The V segment lost 5 bases and the J segment 6 bases; nucleotides outside the gene matches: 9. The CDR3, as DNA: TGTGCCAGTAGTCCTCGACAGGGCTTCGCTGAAGCTTTCTTT. Translated: CASSPRQGFAEAFF.

As DNA, the CDR3 is TGTGCCAGCGGCAATCTGGGAATCTCGGGGGCCAACGTCCTGACTTTC. Translating it yields CASGNLGISGANVLTF. The gene calls are TRBV27 and TRBJ2-6, with D unresolved. The CDR3 is made up of 16 amino acids. V was clipped by 8 bases and J by 4 bases, with 18 bases between them. Germline V gene lookup returns CDR1 MNHEY and CDR2 SMNVEV (reference sequence).

The chain is built from TRBV7-6 and TRBJ1-1, with D hard to call. V was cut by 0 bases and J by 3 bases, with 8 bases left in between. CDR1 and CDR2 (germline): SGHVS, FNYEAQ. CDR3 length equals 14 residues. The CDR3 protein is CASSLALTDTEAFF. The CDR3 nucleotides read TGTGCCAGCAGCTTAGCGCTTACAGACACTGAAGCTTTCTTT.

The genes are TRBV6-6 and TRBJ2-7; 7 bases agree with TRBD1. The CDR3 runs 14 residues. Germline assignment: CDR1 MNHNY and CDR2 SVGAGI (reference sequence). The ends lost 6 bases at V and 5 bases at J; junction bases unmatched: 10. The CDR3 protein is CASSPTGESDEQYF. The CDR3 region has the DNA TGTGCCAGCAGCCCAACAGGGGAATCGGACGAGCAGTACTTC.

A few counts support this clone. The chain joins TRBV5-4 to TRBJ2-7; D unresolved. Per germline, CDR1 SGHNT and CDR2 YYREEE (reference sequence). This CDR3 spans 15 amino acids. With 0 bases removed from V and 6 bases from J, the gap between germline ends came to 16 bases. The CDR3 protein is CASSLGMISVAEQYF. CDR3 bases: TGTGCCAGCAGCTTGGGGATGATCAGTGTGGCCGAGCAGTACTTC.

The chain couples TRBV12-5 to TRBJ1-1; D gene uncertain. Trimming removed 4 bases at V and 0 bases at J, with 12 bases between. CDR3 size: 15 residues. From germline, CDR1 is LGHNT and CDR2 FRNRAP. Here the CDR3 DNA reads TGTGCTAGTGGTTCTACAGCGGTCTTGAACACTGAAGCTTTCTTT. Its protein is CASGSTAVLNTEAFF.

The chain combines TRBV2 with TRBJ2-2; perhaps TRBD1 as D (6 bases). The germline CDR1 and CDR2 sequences are SNHLY and FYNNEI. The CDR3 consists of 16 residues. Trimming took off 4 bases at V and 4 bases at J, with 16 bases between the two ends. The CDR3 sequence: CASSALQGDGTGELFF. Written as DNA, the CDR3 is TGTGCCAGCAGTGCCCTACAGGGTGATGGCACCGGGGAGCTGTTTTTT.

The V call is TRBV5-4, the J call TRBJ1-3; no reliable D call. Trimming shortened V by 3 bases and J by 0 bases, and 10 bases separated the two germline ends. CDR3 length: 15 residues. Germline V CDR1 and CDR2: SGHNT, YYREEE (reference sequence). The CDR3 nucleotides read TGTGCCAGCAGCTCCGGAGCTGGCTCTGGAAACACCATATATTTT. It yields the protein CASSSGAGSGNTIYF.

The gene calls are TRBV5-4 and TRBJ2-3; no clear D gene. Looked up from germline, CDR1 is SGHNT and CDR2 is YYREEE (reference sequence). The V end lost 5 bases, the J end lost 2 bases, and 3 bases lay between the germline ends. The CDR3 has 11 amino acids. CDR3 sequence reads: CASRNTDTQYF. The CDR3, as DNA: TGTGCCAGCAGGAACACAGATACGCAGTATTTT.

There are a few counts of this clone. The genes are TRBV30 and TRBJ1-1; possibly TRBD1 for D (6 bases). This CDR3 is built from 13 residues. Trimming stripped 3 bases from V and 2 bases from J, with 10 bases between. The V gene's germline CDR1 is GTSNPN and CDR2 SVGIG (reference sequence). The chain's CDR3 is CAWSGQHNTEAFF. DNA for the CDR3: TGTGCCTGGAGCGGACAGCACAACACTGAAGCTTTCTTT.